The present T cell receptor beta chain was sequenced within a study of T cells in Graves' hyperthyroidism and ophthalmopathy. General study results and limits: In the blood, most expanded thyroid clonotypes above 0.001 appeared as well. The model foresaw ophthalmopathy a median roughly 6.6 months prior to onset.

Over 18 months, lack of ophthalmopathy progression marked Graves' hyperthyroidism as stable. This clonotype was recorded many times. Its matching antigen is unknown. Researchers took RNA transcripts and amplified the TCR beta CDR3 regions from them. An initial round of RT-PCR targeting the TCR CDR3 relied on the HTBI primer set. A single record per CDR3 protein comes from TCRdb applying MiXCR to the multiplex PCR reads. The sample records about 620,000 distinct CDR3 sequences, 15% to 20% being singletons. The CDR3 is 11 residues long. CDR1 SNHLY and CDR2 FYNNEI come from the germline V gene. The V and J ends lost 7 bases and 4 bases respectively, with 7 bases between them.

This receptor was taken from a woman aged 25 to 45 with Graves' hyperthyroidism. Sequencing used blood. The rearrangement links TRBV2 to TRBJ2-5; no clear D. This chain's CDR3 is CASTELETQYF. The CDR3 nucleotides read TGTGCCAGCACTGAGTTAGAGACCCAGTACTTC.